This entry lists 6 T cell receptor beta chains sequenced from one sample in a study of blood T cell repertoires in COVID-19. Produced via immunoSEQ multiplex PCR; TCRdb's table is partial and in-frame only. Among about 140,000 clones listed, around 90% were seen once. The sample taken for sequencing was peripheral blood. The source of these receptors is a human donor in a cohort sampled during active COVID-19.

The chain recombines TRBV14 with TRBJ2-2, with D possibly being TRBD2 (5 bases). The germline gives CDR1 SGHDN, CDR2 FVKESK. CDR3 length: 17 amino acids. V was trimmed by 4 bases and J by 5 bases, leaving 20 bases between them. The CDR3 sequence: CASSPGGRAPRTGELFF. The DNA of the CDR3 is TGTGCCAGCAGCCCAGGTGGGCGGGCCCCCAGGACCGGGGAGCTGTTTTTT.

The chain links TRBV6-2 or TRBV6-3 to TRBJ2-7, with D perhaps matching TRBD2 (5 bases). The CDR3 extends over 13 amino acids. CDR1 is MNHEY and CDR2 is SVGEGT in the germline V gene. V lost 2 bases, J lost 5 bases, and 10 bases lay in between. The CDR3: CASSYDGVHEQYF. The CDR3 DNA sequence: TGTGCCAGCAGTTACGACGGGGTACACGAGCAGTACTTC.

The chain recombines TRBV27 with TRBJ2-7; weak D call: TRBD1 (5 bases). Looked up from germline, CDR1 is MNHEY and CDR2 is SMNVEV (reference sequence). CDR3 length equals 13 residues. Trimming shortened V by 6 bases and J by 4 bases, and 13 bases separated the two germline ends. The CDR3, as DNA: TGTGCCAGCAGGCTGTCAGGGTTTTACGAGCAGTACTTC. Its translation is CASRLSGFYEQYF.

This clone was observed a few times. The chain is built from TRBV4-3 and TRBJ2-3, with D possibly matching TRBD1 (5 bases). Trimming removed 0 bases from V and 2 bases from J, with 12 bases in between. The CDR3 length is 16 residues. CDR1 LGHNA and CDR2 YSLEER come from the germline V gene. CDR3 in amino acids: CASSQDLDSSTDTQYF. CDR3 nucleotides: TGCGCCAGCAGCCAAGATCTCGACAGTTCCACAGATACGCAGTATTTT.

This chain joins TRBV7-9 and TRBJ1-2, with TRBD1 as a possible D gene (6 bases). The V gene's germline CDR1 is SEHNR and CDR2 FQNEAQ (reference sequence). The V and J ends lost 4 bases and 6 bases respectively, with 18 bases between them. The CDR3 is made up of 15 amino acids. CDR3 in amino acids: CASSSYRVLGNGYTF. The CDR3 bases are TGTGCCAGCAGCTCATACAGGGTCCTGGGAAATGGCTACACCTTC.

The chain joins TRBV5-1 to TRBJ1-1; 9 bases fit TRBD1. The germline V gene has CDR1 SGHRS and CDR2 YFSETQ. The J segment lost 1 base and the V segment lost 4 bases, leaving 2 bases of the junction unmatched. There are 14 residues in the CDR3. In DNA, the CDR3 is TGCGCCAGCAGCGTGGACAGGGGGAACACTGAAGCTTTCTTT. Its translation: CASSVDRGNTEAFF. Full variable domain (rest looked up from reference TRBV5-1 and TRBJ1-1): KAGVTQTPRYLIKTRGQQVTLSCSPISGHRSVSWYQQTPGQGLQFLFEYFSETQRNKGNFPGRFSGRQFSNSRSEMNVSTLELGDSALYLCASSVDRGNTEAFFGQGTRLTVV.